This record concerns one T cell receptor beta chain sequence. This sample was included in a study of blood T cell repertoires in COVID-19. The CDR3 length is 14 residues. V lost 6 bases to trimming and J lost 2 bases, with 14 bases between them. Germline loops: CDR1 LNHDA, CDR2 SQIVND (reference sequence). TCRdb keeps only in-frame clones here, not all; method: immunoSEQ multiplex PCR. The table records hundreds of thousands of clones, 87% of them present only once. This TCR was sampled from a man younger than 30 with active or convalescent COVID-19. The sequencing sample was made of peripheral blood. The V gene is TRBV19, the J gene TRBJ2-7, with D perhaps matching TRBD1 (6 bases). CDR3 residues: CASRTGTTAYEQYF. The CDR3 coding sequence is TGTGCCAGTAGGACCGGGACAACAGCCTACGAGCAGTACTTC.